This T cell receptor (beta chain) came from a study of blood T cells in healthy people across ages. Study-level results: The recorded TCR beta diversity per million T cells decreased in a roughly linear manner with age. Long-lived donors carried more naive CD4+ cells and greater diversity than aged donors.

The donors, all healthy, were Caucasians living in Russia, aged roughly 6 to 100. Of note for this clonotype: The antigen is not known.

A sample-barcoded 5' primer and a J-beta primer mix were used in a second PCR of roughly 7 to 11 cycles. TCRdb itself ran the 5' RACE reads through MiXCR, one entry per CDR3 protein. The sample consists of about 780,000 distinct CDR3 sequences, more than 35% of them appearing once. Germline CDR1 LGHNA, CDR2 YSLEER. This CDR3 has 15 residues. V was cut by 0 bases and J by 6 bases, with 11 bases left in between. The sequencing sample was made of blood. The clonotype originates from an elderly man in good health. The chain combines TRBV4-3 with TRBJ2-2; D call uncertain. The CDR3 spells CASSQDYDGAGELFF. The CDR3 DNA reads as TGCGCCAGCAGCCAAGATTACGATGGCGCCGGGGAGCTGTTTTTT.